This TCR beta chain was captured by sequencing in a study of siplizumab effects on memory and regulatory T cells. Whole-study results and caveats: Memory cells that were CD4+ and unstimulated gave rise to alloreactive sequences, which siplizumab significantly reduced. Controls showed an average of roughly 30% Treg-derived mappable alloreactive CD4+ clones, while siplizumab showed nearly 70%. The diversity of naive T cells seemed greater than that of memory cells, and their alloresponse contribution seemed major.

This CDR3 comprises 15 residues. Per the germline V gene, CDR1 is MNHEY and CDR2 is SMNVEV (reference sequence). Trimming took 5 bases from V and 5 from J; bases not matched to a gene: 9. With regard to this clone: What it binds is not known.

Per-sample assaying covered roughly 10^5 TCR templates. Sequencing was performed with immunoSEQ multiplex PCR; in TCRdb, only in-frame clones are kept and a portion is missing. The sample includes some 100,000 clones, approximately 94% of them seen just once. The source of this sequence is a human donor in good health. The sample taken for sequencing was CD8+ T cells sorted from blood. V is TRBV27 and J is TRBJ2-5; 9 positions agree with TRBD1. CDR3 amino acids: CASSHTGGLGETQYF. DNA of the CDR3: TGTGCCAGCAGTCATACAGGGGGCCTGGGCGAGACCCAGTACTTC.